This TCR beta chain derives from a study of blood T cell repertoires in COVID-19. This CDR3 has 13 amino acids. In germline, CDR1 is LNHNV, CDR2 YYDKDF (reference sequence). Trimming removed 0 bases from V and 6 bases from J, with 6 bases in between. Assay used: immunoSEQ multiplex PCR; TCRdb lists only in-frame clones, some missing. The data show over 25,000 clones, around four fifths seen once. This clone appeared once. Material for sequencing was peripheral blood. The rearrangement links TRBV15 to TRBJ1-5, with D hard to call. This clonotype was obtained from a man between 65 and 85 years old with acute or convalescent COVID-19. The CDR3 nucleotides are TGTGCCACCAGCAGAGATTACGGTCAGCCCCAGCATTTT. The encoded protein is CATSRDYGQPQHF. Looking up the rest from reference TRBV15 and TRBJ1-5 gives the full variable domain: DAMVIQNPRYQVTQFGKPVTLSCSQTLNHNVMYWYQQKSSQAPKLLFHYYDKDFNNEADTPDNFQSRRPNTSFCFLDIRSPGLGDTAMYLCATSRDYGQPQHFGDGTRLSIL.